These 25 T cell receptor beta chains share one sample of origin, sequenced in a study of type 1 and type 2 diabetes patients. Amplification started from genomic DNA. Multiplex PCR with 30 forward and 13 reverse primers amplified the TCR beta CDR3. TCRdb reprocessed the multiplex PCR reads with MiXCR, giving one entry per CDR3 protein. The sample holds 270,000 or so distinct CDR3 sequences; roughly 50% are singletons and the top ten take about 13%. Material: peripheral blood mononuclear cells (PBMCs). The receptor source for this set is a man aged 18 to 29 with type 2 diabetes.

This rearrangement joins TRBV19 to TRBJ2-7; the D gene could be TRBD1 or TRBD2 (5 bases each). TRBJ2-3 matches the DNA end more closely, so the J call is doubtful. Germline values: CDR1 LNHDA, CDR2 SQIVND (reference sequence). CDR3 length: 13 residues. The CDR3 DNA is TGTGCCAGTACCCAGGGACGGGGAGATACGCAGTATTTT. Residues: CASTQGRGDTQYF.

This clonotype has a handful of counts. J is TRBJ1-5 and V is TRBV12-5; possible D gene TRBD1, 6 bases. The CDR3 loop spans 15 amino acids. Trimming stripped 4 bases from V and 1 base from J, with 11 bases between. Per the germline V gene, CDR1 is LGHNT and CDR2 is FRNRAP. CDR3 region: CASGWGGASNQPQHF. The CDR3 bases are TGTGCTAGTGGTTGGGGGGGCGCAAGCAATCAGCCCCAGCATTTT.

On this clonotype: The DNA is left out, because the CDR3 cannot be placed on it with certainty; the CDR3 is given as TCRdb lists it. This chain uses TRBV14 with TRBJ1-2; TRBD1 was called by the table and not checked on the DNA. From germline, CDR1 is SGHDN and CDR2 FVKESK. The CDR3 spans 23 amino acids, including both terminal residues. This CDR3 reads CASSPSSWGAGNTIYFGEGGYTF.

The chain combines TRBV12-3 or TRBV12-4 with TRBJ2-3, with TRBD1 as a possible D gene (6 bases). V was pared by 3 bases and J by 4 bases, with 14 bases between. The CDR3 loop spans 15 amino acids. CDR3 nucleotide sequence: TGTGCCAGCAGTTTTGGCCAGGGGCTTGCAGATACGCAGTATTTT. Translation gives CASSFGQGLADTQYF.

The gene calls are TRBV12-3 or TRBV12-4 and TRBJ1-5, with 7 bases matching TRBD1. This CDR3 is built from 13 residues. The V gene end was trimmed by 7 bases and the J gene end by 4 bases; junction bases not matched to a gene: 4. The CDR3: CASTLQGNQPQHF. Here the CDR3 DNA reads TGTGCCAGCACCCTACAGGGGAATCAGCCCCAGCATTTT.

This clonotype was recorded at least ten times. The CDR3, as DNA: TGTGCCAGAGAAGACAGTGACTATGGCTACACCTTC. Protein sequence: CAREDSDYGYTF. This rearrangement joins TRBV2 to TRBJ1-2; D may be TRBD1 (5 bases). V lost 9 bases to trimming and J lost 3 bases, with 11 bases between them. CDR3 length: 12 residues. Germline V lookup: CDR1 SNHLY, CDR2 FYNNEI.

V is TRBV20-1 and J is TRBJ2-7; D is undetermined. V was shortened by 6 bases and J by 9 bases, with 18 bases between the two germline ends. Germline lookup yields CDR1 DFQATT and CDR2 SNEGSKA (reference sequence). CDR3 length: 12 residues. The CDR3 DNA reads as TGCAGTGCCGCCGACATCTCCCTAGTGCAGTACTTC. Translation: CSAADISLVQYF.

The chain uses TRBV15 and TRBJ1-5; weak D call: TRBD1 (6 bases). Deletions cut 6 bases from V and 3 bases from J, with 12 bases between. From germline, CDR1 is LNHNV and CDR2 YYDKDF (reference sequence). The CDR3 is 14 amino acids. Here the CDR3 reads CATRRGDPNQPQHF. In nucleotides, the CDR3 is TGTGCCACCAGGAGGGGGGATCCCAATCAGCCCCAGCATTTT.

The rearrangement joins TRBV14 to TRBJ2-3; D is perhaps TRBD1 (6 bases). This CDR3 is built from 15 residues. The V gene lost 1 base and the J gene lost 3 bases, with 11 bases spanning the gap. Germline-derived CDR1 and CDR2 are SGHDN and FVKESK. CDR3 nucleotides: TGTGCCAGCAGCCAAGGGGACACAGGAACAGATACGCAGTATTTT. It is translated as CASSQGDTGTDTQYF.

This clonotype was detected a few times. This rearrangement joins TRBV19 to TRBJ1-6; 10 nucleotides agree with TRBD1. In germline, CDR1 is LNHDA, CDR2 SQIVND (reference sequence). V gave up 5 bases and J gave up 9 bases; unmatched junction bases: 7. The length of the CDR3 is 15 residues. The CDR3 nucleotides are TGTGCCAGTAGTCCCATGGGACAGGGGAGTTCACCCCTCCACTTT. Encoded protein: CASSPMGQGSSPLHF.

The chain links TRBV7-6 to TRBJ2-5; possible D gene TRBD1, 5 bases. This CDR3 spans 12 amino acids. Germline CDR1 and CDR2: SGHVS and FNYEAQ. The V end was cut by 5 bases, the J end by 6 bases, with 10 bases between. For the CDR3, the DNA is TGTGCCAGCAGCCGCCTGGACAAGACCCAGTACTTC. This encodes CASSRLDKTQYF.

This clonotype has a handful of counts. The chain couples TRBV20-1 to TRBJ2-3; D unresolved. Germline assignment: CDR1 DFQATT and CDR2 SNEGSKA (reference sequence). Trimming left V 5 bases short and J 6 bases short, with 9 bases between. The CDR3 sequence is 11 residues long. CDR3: CSASSEDTQYF. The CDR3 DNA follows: TGCAGTGCTTCCAGCGAGGATACGCAGTATTTT.

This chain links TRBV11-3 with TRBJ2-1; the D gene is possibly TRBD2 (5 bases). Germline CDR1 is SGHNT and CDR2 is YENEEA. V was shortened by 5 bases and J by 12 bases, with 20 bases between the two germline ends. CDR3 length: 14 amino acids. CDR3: CASSPPNSRDGQFF. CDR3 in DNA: TGTGCCAGCAGCCCGCCTAATTCGAGGGATGGGCAGTTCTTC.

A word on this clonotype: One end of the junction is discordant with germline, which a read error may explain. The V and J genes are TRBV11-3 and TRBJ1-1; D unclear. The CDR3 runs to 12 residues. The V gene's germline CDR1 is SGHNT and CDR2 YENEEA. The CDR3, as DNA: TGTGCCAGCAGTGCACAGAACACTGAAGTTTTCTTT. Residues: CASSAQNTEVFF.

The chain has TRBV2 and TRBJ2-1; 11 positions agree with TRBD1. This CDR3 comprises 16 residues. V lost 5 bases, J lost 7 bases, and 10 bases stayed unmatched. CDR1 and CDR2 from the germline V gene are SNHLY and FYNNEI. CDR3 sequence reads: CASSPRGQGGGNEQFF. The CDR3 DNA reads TGTGCCAGCAGTCCTAGGGGACAGGGGGGAGGTAATGAGCAGTTCTTC.

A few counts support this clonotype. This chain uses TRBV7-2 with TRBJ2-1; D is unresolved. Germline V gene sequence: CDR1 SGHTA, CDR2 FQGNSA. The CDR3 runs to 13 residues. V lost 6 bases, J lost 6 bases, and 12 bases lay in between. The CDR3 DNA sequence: TGTGCCAGCAGTCCCTATATCTCCAATGAGCAGTTCTTC. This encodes CASSPYISNEQFF.

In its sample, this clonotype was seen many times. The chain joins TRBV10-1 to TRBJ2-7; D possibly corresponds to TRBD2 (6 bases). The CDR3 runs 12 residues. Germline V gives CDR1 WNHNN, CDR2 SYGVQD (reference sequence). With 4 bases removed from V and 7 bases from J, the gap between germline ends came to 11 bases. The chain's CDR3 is CASSAGVAEQYF. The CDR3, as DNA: TGCGCCAGCAGTGCGGGGGTTGCAGAGCAGTACTTC.

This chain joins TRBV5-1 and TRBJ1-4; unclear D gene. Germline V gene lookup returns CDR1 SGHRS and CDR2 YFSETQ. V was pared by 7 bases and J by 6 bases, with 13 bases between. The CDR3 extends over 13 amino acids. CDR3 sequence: CASSSHGDEKLFF. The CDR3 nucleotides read TGCGCCAGCTCTAGCCATGGTGATGAAAAACTGTTTTTT.

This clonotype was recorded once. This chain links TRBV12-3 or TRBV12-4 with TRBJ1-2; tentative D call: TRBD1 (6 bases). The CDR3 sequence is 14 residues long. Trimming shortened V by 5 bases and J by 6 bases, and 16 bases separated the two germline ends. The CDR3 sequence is CASSPEGEWDGYTF. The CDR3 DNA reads TGTGCCAGCAGTCCGGAGGGGGAATGGGATGGCTACACCTTC.

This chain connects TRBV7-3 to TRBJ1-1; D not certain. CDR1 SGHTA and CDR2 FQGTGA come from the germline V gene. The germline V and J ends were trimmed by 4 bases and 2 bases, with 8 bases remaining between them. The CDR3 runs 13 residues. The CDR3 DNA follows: TGTGCCAGCAGCTCCTCCCAAAACACTGAAGCTTTCTTT. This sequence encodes CASSSSQNTEAFF.

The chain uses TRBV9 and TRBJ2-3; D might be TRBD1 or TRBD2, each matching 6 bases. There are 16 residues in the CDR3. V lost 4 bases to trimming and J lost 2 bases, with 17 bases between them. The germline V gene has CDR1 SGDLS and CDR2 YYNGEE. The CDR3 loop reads CASSLEGGVFTDTQYF. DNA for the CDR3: TGTGCCAGCAGCCTCGAGGGGGGCGTCTTCACAGATACGCAGTATTTT.

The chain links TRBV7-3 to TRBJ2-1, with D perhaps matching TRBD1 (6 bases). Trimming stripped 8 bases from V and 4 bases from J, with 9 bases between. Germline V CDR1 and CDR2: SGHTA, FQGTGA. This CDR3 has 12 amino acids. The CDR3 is CASGTNYNEQFF. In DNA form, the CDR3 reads TGTGCCAGCGGGACAAATTACAATGAGCAGTTCTTC.

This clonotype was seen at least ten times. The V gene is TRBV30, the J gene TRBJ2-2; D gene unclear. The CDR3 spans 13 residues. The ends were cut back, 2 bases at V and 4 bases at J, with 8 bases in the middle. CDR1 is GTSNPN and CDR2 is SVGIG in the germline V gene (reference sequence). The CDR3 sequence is CAWSSDRTGELFF. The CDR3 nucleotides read TGTGCCTGGAGTTCAGATCGCACCGGGGAGCTGTTTTTT. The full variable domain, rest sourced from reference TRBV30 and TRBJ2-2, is SQTIHQWPATLVQPVGSPLSLECTVEGTSNPNLYWYRQAAGRGLQLLFYSVGIGQISSEVPQNLSASRPQDRQFILSSKKLLLSDSGFYLCAWSSDRTGELFFGEGSRLTVL.

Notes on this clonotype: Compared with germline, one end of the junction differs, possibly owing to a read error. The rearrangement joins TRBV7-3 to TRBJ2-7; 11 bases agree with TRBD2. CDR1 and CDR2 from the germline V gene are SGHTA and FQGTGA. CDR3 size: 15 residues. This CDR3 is CASSLKASGGYGQYF. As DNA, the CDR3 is TGTGCCAGCAGCTTAAAGGCTAGCGGGGGGTACGGGCAGTACTTC.

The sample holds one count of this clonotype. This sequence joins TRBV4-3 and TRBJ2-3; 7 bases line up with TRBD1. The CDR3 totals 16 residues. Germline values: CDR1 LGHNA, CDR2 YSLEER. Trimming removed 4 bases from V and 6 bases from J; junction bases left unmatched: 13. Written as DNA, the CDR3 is TGCGCCAGCAGCCGACAGGGTGGGGTAGGTTGGGATACGCAGTATTTT. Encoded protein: CASSRQGGVGWDTQYF.